The next 8 T cell receptor beta chains were all read from a single sample in a study of shared clonotypes between healthy human individuals. Libraries were prepared by immunoSEQ multiplex PCR; TCRdb keeps only in-frame clonotypes and omits some of them. This table holds under 750,000 clones, just under 75% found once. Sequencing was carried out using memory CD4+ T cells sorted from blood. Subset in this sample: CD45RA-negative fraction. These receptors all stem from a woman aged 25 to 39 in good health.

V is TRBV14 and J is TRBJ2-5; the match to TRBD2 covers 7 bases. Germline V gene data show CDR1 as SGHDN and CDR2 as FVKESK. V lost 2 bases to trimming and J lost 3 bases; unmatched junction nucleotides: 6. The CDR3 has 15 amino acids. CDR3 sequence: CASSQSPLAEETQYF. Written as DNA, the CDR3 is TGTGCCAGCAGCCAATCCCCGCTAGCGGAAGAGACCCAGTACTTC.

This chain uses TRBV30 with TRBJ2-7, with 9 bases matching TRBD2. This CDR3 spans 14 amino acids. Germline V gene data show CDR1 as GTSNPN and CDR2 as SVGIG (reference sequence). The J segment lost 2 bases and the V segment lost 0 bases, leaving 2 bases of the junction unmatched. For the CDR3, the DNA is TGTGCCTGGAGTGTCGCGGGAGGGACCTACGAGCAGTACTTC. This translates into CAWSVAGGTYEQYF. The whole variable domain, filled in from reference TRBV30 and TRBJ2-7, reads SQTIHQWPATLVQPVGSPLSLECTVEGTSNPNLYWYRQAAGRGLQLLFYSVGIGQISSEVPQNLSASRPQDRQFILSSKKLLLSDSGFYLCAWSVAGGTYEQYFGPGTRLTVT.

The V and J genes are TRBV6-1 and TRBJ2-2, with 8 bases lining up with TRBD1. The CDR3 runs to 14 residues. Germline V lookup: CDR1 MNHNS, CDR2 SASEGT. The V and J ends lost 6 bases and 6 bases, in that order; junction bases with no gene match: 6. The CDR3 spells CASSSGQVSGELFF. The CDR3 region has the DNA TGTGCCAGCAGCTCGGGACAGGTTTCCGGGGAGCTGTTTTTT.

The V gene is TRBV28, the J gene TRBJ1-2; D not resolved. Germline lookup yields CDR1 MDHEN and CDR2 SYDVKM. V was shortened by 11 bases and J by 4 bases, with 23 bases between the two germline ends. The CDR3 consists of 15 residues. The CDR3 DNA reads TGTGCCGCTCAAGGTCTTGACCTCTTATCCTATGGCTACACCTTC. Translating gives CAAQGLDLLSYGYTF.

The chain employs TRBV15 and TRBJ2-1; 7 nucleotides align to TRBD2. V dropped 1 base and J dropped 8; count of bases not matched to a gene: 5. The CDR3 sequence is 14 residues long. The V gene's germline CDR1 is LNHNV and CDR2 YYDKDF (reference sequence). The DNA for the CDR3 is TGTGCCACCAGCAGAGTGGGGGGGGTGGATGAGCAGTTCTTC. It translates to CATSRVGGVDEQFF.

The chain employs TRBV27 and TRBJ2-5, with 10 bases aligning to TRBD2. The J call may be faulty, since TRBJ2-7 better matches the DNA end. From germline, CDR1 is MNHEY and CDR2 SMNVEV (reference sequence). This CDR3 spans 15 amino acids. CDR3 bases: TGTGCCAGCAGTTTAACTAGCGGGAACATATACGAGCAGTACTTC. It encodes CASSLTSGNIYEQYF.

This clone occurred once. The chain links TRBV5-5 to TRBJ2-3, with 8 positions matching TRBD2. Germline V gives CDR1 SGHKS, CDR2 YYEKEE (reference sequence). Trimming removed 7 bases from V and 6 bases from J; junction bases left unmatched: 7. The CDR3 consists of 13 residues. The CDR3 region has the DNA TGTGCCAGCTCGAAGCGGGAGTGGGATACGCAGTATTTT. This codes for CASSKREWDTQYF.

This clone was found once. The chain combines TRBV15 with TRBJ2-3, with a weak D call TRBD2 (6 bases). Trimming pared 1 base from V and 2 bases from J, leaving 10 bases between. Germline V gene sequence: CDR1 LNHNV, CDR2 YYDKDF (reference sequence). This CDR3 has 15 amino acids. DNA for the CDR3: TGTGCCACCAGCAGAGTGAGGACTACCACAGATACGCAGTATTTT. This translates into CATSRVRTTTDTQYF.